This entry features one T cell receptor (beta chain) sequence. This specimen belongs to a study of T cell changes during pregnancy in multiple sclerosis. V gave up 6 bases and J gave up 1 base, with 16 bases separating them. The CDR3 sequence is 16 residues long. Germline values: CDR1 MNHEY, CDR2 SVGAGI. Measured with immunoSEQ multiplex PCR; TCRdb has only the in-frame clones, and not every one. This table has roughly 67,000 clones, more than 85% appearing once. The source material was peripheral blood, sampled in the second trimester of pregnancy. The rearrangement joins TRBV6-5 to TRBJ2-1, with a possible D match to TRBD2 (5 bases). The receptor comes from a female donor with multiple sclerosis, enrolled in a pregnancy study. CDR3 DNA: TGTGCCAGCAGATACGGGCTAGCTTGGTCCTACAATGAGCAGTTCTTC. Amino acid sequence: CASRYGLAWSYNEQFF.